The next 27 T cell receptor beta chains were all read from a single sample in a study of T cells after yellow fever vaccination. From the 5' RACE reads, TCRdb called clonotypes with MiXCR, one entry per CDR3 protein. Of 170,000 or so distinct CDR3 sequences listed, roughly 8.8% are singletons. The sample here was CD8+ T cells sorted from PBMCs, taken 45 days after the yellow fever booster vaccination. These receptors were collected from a man aged 18 to 30 who received the YFV17D yellow fever vaccine.

The rearrangement links TRBV4-1 to TRBJ2-3, with TRBD2 identical over 11 bases. This CDR3 has 18 residues. The trim removed 4 bases at V and 4 bases at J, leaving 13 bases unmatched. The germline gives CDR1 MGHRA, CDR2 YSYEKL. The CDR3, as DNA: TGCGCCAGCAGCCCAAGTAGCTTGGGACTAGCGGACCCAGATACGCAGTATTTT. This sequence encodes CASSPSSLGLADPDTQYF.

The chain employs TRBV19 and TRBJ1-1; D may be TRBD1 (6 bases). The germline gives CDR1 LNHDA, CDR2 SQIVND (reference sequence). The CDR3 spans 16 residues. Trimming cost V 3 bases and J 2 bases, with 16 bases left between them. The DNA of the CDR3 is TGTGCCAGTAGTATGTTCGGCAGGGGCGGAAACACTGAAGCTTTCTTT. Translating it yields CASSMFGRGGNTEAFF.

The rearrangement uses TRBV9 and TRBJ1-2; D is uncertain. Germline V CDR1 and CDR2: SGDLS, YYNGEE. The CDR3 sequence is 15 residues long. Trimming stripped 0 bases from V and 4 bases from J, with 13 bases between. CDR3 residues: CASSVVGSEIYGYTF. Here the CDR3 DNA reads TGTGCCAGCAGCGTAGTGGGCAGCGAGATCTATGGCTACACCTTC.

This rearrangement joins TRBV5-1 to TRBJ2-3; D might be TRBD1 or TRBD2, each matching 6 bases. This CDR3 spans 16 amino acids. Germline CDR1 SGHRS, CDR2 YFSETQ. V lost 1 base, J lost 0 bases, and 12 bases lay in between. CDR3 residues: CASSLRGAPSTDTQYF. CDR3 in DNA: TGCGCCAGCAGCTTGAGGGGGGCTCCTAGCACAGATACGCAGTATTTT. Filled out from reference TRBV5-1 and TRBJ2-3, the complete variable domain reads KAGVTQTPRYLIKTRGQQVTLSCSPISGHRSVSWYQQTPGQGLQFLFEYFSETQRNKGNFPGRFSGRQFSNSRSEMNVSTLELGDSALYLCASSLRGAPSTDTQYFGPGTRLTVL.

The J gene is TRBJ2-3, the V gene TRBV20-1, with 8 nucleotides matching TRBD2. Unmatched junction bases numbered 11, after V lost 0 bases and J lost 0 bases. The CDR3 contains 18 residues. Germline values: CDR1 DFQATT, CDR2 SNEGSKA (reference sequence). The CDR3 reads CSARDGTGGLPSTDTQYF. The CDR3 DNA follows: TGCAGTGCTAGAGATGGAACGGGGGGGCTCCCTAGCACAGATACGCAGTATTTT.

V usage is TRBV12-3 or TRBV12-4 and J usage is TRBJ2-3; 7 bases fit TRBD2. J was trimmed by 2 bases and V by 0 bases; bases with no gene match: 5. CDR3 length equals 16 residues. The CDR3 nucleotides are TGTGCCAGCAGTTTAGCCGGACTAGGATTCACAGATACGCAGTATTTT. This encodes CASSLAGLGFTDTQYF.

A single count supports this clonotype. At one of its ends the junction is not consistent with the germline gene, which may arise from a read error. The chain carries TRBV7-9 and TRBJ2-3; no clear D. The CDR3 contains 14 residues. Per the germline V gene, CDR1 is SEHNR and CDR2 is FQNEAQ (reference sequence). The CDR3 DNA sequence: TGTGCCAGCAGAAGTCCTGGCTTCACAGATACGCGGTATTTT. This encodes CASRSPGFTDTRYF.

This clonotype occurred a few times. This rearrangement joins TRBV4-1 to TRBJ2-7, with 11 bases matching TRBD1. With 4 bases clipped from V and 7 bases from J, the junction kept 6 bases outside the gene matches. From germline, CDR1 is MGHRA and CDR2 YSYEKL. The CDR3 contains 14 residues. The CDR3 sequence is CASSREDRGLEQYF. In DNA, the CDR3 is TGCGCCAGCAGCCGCGAGGACAGGGGGCTTGAGCAGTACTTC.

The chain is built from TRBV4-3 and TRBJ1-5, with unresolved D. The CDR3 length is 12 residues. Per the germline V gene, CDR1 is LGHNA and CDR2 is YSLEER. Between the trimmed V and J ends, which lost 3 bases and 6 bases, there was a span of 6 bases. The CDR3 nucleotides read TGCGCCAGCAGCCATACCCGTCAGCCCCAGCATTTT. It encodes CASSHTRQPQHF.

The rearrangement uses TRBV7-9 and TRBJ1-1; no reliable D call. The V end was cut by 4 bases, the J end by 3 bases, with 12 bases between. Germline V lookup: CDR1 SEHNR, CDR2 FQNEAQ (reference sequence). The CDR3 length is 14 residues. Written as DNA, the CDR3 is TGTGCCAGCAGCTCCCCGGTGGGTCACACTGAAGCTTTCTTT. Its protein product is CASSSPVGHTEAFF.

The V gene is TRBV4-1, the J gene TRBJ2-2; a weak D match, TRBD2 (7 bases). Trimming stripped 1 base from V and 4 bases from J, with 13 bases between. CDR1 MGHRA and CDR2 YSYEKL come from the germline V gene. This CDR3 spans 16 amino acids. The CDR3 sequence: CASSQVRGGPTGELFF. Written as DNA, the CDR3 is TGCGCCAGCAGCCAAGTAAGGGGGGGGCCCACCGGGGAGCTGTTTTTT.

This clonotype was seen at least ten times. The rearrangement links TRBV7-9 to TRBJ1-5; D call uncertain. Trimming shortened V by 4 bases and J by 0 bases, and 7 bases separated the two germline ends. Germline CDR1 reads SEHNR; CDR2 reads FQNEAQ (reference sequence). The CDR3 covers 14 residues. CDR3 protein: CASSSTYSNQPQHF. The DNA of the CDR3 is TGTGCCAGCAGCTCGACCTATAGCAATCAGCCCCAGCATTTT.

The count of this clonotype is one. The chain joins TRBV7-2 to TRBJ2-2, with D perhaps matching TRBD2 (6 bases). The V gene lost 2 bases and the J gene lost 3 bases, with 10 bases spanning the gap. The CDR3 length is 15 residues. Germline V gene lookup returns CDR1 SGHTA and CDR2 FQGNSA. This CDR3 is CASSLYSGYTGELFF. The CDR3 DNA is TGTGCCAGCAGCTTATACAGCGGGTACACCGGGGAGCTGTTTTTT.

This clonotype was picked up a small number of times. V is TRBV20-1 and J is TRBJ2-7; no definite D call. Trimming removed 6 bases from V and 3 bases from J, with 12 bases in between. There are 12 residues in the CDR3. Per the germline V gene, CDR1 is DFQATT and CDR2 is SNEGSKA (reference sequence). The CDR3, as DNA: TGCAGTGCGAGAAGCAGAGACTACGAGCAGTACTTC. Translating it yields CSARSRDYEQYF.

This clonotype turned up a few times. This chain links TRBV5-8 with TRBJ2-3; perhaps TRBD1 as D (5 bases). Germline V gives CDR1 SGHTS, CDR2 YDEGEE. Trimming shortened V by 0 bases and J by 1 base, and 9 bases separated the two germline ends. The CDR3 length is 15 residues. The DNA for the CDR3 is TGTGCCAGCAGCTTGGGAATGACAGGCACAGATACGCAGTATTTT. It yields the protein CASSLGMTGTDTQYF.

In this sample, this clonotype turned up a few times. The chain combines TRBV11-2 with TRBJ2-1; D ambiguous. V dropped 0 bases and J dropped 5 bases, with 17 bases sitting between them. The CDR3 is 17 residues long. Germline V gene sequence: CDR1 SGHAT, CDR2 FQNNGV. CDR3 in DNA: TGTGCCAGCAGCTTAGATCTCGGGTTGTTAGTCCACAATGAGCAGTTCTTC. Its protein product is CASSLDLGLLVHNEQFF.

The gene calls are TRBV6-2 or TRBV6-3 and TRBJ2-5; 9 nucleotides match TRBD2. The CDR3 has 15 residues. Germline values: CDR1 MNHEY, CDR2 SVGEGT. V gave up 7 bases and J gave up 1 base; unmatched junction bases: 7. The CDR3 DNA reads TGTGCCAGCATTCTCCAGCGGGGGGTCCAAGAGACCCAGTACTTC. It encodes CASILQRGVQETQYF.

This chain joins TRBV5-6 and TRBJ2-3; 15 nucleotides agree with TRBD2. After removal of 4 bases from V and 0 bases from J, the junction contained 6 bases not matched to a gene. Germline V gene data show CDR1 as SGHDT and CDR2 as YYEEEE. The CDR3 covers 18 residues. The CDR3 loop reads CASSPGLAGGGSTDTQYF. The CDR3 coding sequence is TGTGCCAGCAGCCCGGGACTAGCGGGGGGCGGGAGCACAGATACGCAGTATTTT.

The V and J genes are TRBV7-3 and TRBJ2-2, with D possibly TRBD2 on 5 matching bases. Germline values: CDR1 SGHTA, CDR2 FQGTGA. Deletions cut 5 bases from V and 6 bases from J, with 13 bases between. This CDR3 has 14 residues. The CDR3 DNA reads TGTGCCAGCAGCCAGGAAGGGAGCCCCGGGGAGCTGTTTTTT. Its protein is CASSQEGSPGELFF.

This clonotype occurred many times. The rearrangement joins TRBV10-3 to TRBJ1-3; 7 bases map to TRBD1. J gave up 1 base and V 10 bases, and 7 bases lay outside the gene matches. Germline values: CDR1 ENHRY, CDR2 SYGVKD. The CDR3 length is 14 residues. The CDR3 spells CATRDSNSGNTIYF. The CDR3 coding sequence is TGTGCCACCCGGGACAGCAATTCTGGAAACACCATATATTTT.

The chain joins TRBV25-1 to TRBJ1-2; no definite D call. The CDR3 consists of 12 residues. Trimming took off 6 bases at V and 8 bases at J, with 13 bases between the two ends. Germline CDR1 and CDR2: MGHDK and SYGVNS. The CDR3 nucleotides are TGTGCCAGCAGCGGAAGAAGACTAGGCTACACCTTC. It encodes CASSGRRLGYTF.

This clonotype has a count of ten or more. CDR3 in amino acids: CASSQVKGKEYV. CDR3 in DNA: TGCGCCAGCAGCCAAGTAAAGGGGAAGGAGTACGTC. The chain carries TRBV4-3 and TRBJ2-7, with D perhaps TRBD1 (5 bases). CDR1 and CDR2 (germline): LGHNA, YSLEER. The CDR3 contains 12 residues. V gave up 1 base and J gave up 11 bases, with 12 bases separating them.

This clonotype appeared a few times. This chain connects TRBV7-9 to TRBJ2-7, with TRBD2 identical over 7 bases. This CDR3 contains 10 residues. Germline V lookup: CDR1 SEHNR, CDR2 FQNEAQ (reference sequence). With V trimmed by 10 bases and J by 4 bases, 1 base remained unmatched. The CDR3 sequence: CAISGYEQYF. The CDR3 bases are TGTGCCATTAGCGGGTACGAGCAGTACTTC.

J is TRBJ2-2 and V is TRBV5-4; D not resolved. The CDR3 sequence is 13 residues long. Germline-derived CDR1 and CDR2 are SGHNT and YYREEE (reference sequence). V lost 0 bases and J 3 bases, leaving 3 bases between the germline ends. CDR3 sequence (DNA): TGTGCCAGCAGCTTGGAGTACACCGGGGAGCTGTTTTTT. Its protein product is CASSLEYTGELFF.

This clonotype showed up just a few times. V gene TRBV7-8 combines with J gene TRBJ2-7, with D perhaps TRBD1 (6 bases). Trimming took off 2 bases at V and 3 bases at J, with 8 bases between the two ends. Germline loops: CDR1 SGHVS, CDR2 FQNEAQ. This CDR3 spans 13 amino acids. The CDR3 reads CASSLRQVYEQYF. DNA for the CDR3: TGTGCCAGCAGCTTACGACAGGTCTACGAGCAGTACTTC.

This clonotype was counted between two and nine times. The chain uses TRBV11-2 and TRBJ2-5, with D possibly being TRBD2 (7 bases). CDR1 is SGHAT and CDR2 is FQNNGV in the germline V gene. There are 17 residues in the CDR3. V lost 1 base and J 7 bases, leaving 22 bases between the germline ends. CDR3 nucleotide sequence: TGTGCCAGCAGCTTAGTGTCTTCGGGGGGCCCTCGGGCGACCCAGTACTTC. Translating gives CASSLVSSGGPRATQYF. Full variable domain (remainder filled in from reference TRBV11-2 and TRBJ2-5): EAGVAQSPRYKIIEKRQSVAFWCNPISGHATLYWYQQILGQGPKLLIQFQNNGVVDDSQLPKDRFSAERLKGVDSTLKIQPAKLEDSAVYLCASSLVSSGGPRATQYFGPGTRLLVL.

This clonotype turned up a few times. This chain connects TRBV5-1 to TRBJ2-7; 12 bases match TRBD1. Germline loops: CDR1 SGHRS, CDR2 YFSETQ. J gave up 6 bases and V 4 bases, and 5 bases lay outside the gene matches. The CDR3 totals 14 residues. CDR3 region: CASSPGTGGTEQYF. The CDR3 coding sequence is TGCGCCAGCAGCCCCGGGACAGGGGGCACCGAGCAGTACTTC.